The T cell receptor beta chain described here comes from a study of blood T cell repertoires in COVID-19 (dated by TCRdb to the early 2020s). Study-level background: Collaborator samples came from the United States, Italy and Spain and covered acute and convalescent phases of COVID-19. The material from the prospective study consisted of cDNA or gDNA derived from T cells, B-cell-depleted T cells, or PBMCs. The dataset comprised deeply sampled blood TCRbeta repertoires from subjects exposed to, actively infected with, or recovered from COVID-19. The repertoires were made available in a free public database intended to serve as a resource for research on the immune response to SARS-CoV-2. Samples were obtained from the ongoing ImmuneRACE study (first 160 participants) and from 1,000 to 1,500 subjects provided by 6 global collaborators. Nearly every sample came with metadata listing a de-identified subject ID, COVID-19 status, age in years and sex. Where available, HLA class I and class II types were obtained from metadata supplied by the sample provider rather than from assay-based typing.

Comments on this clone: Its antigen is unknown. No base-level quality is on record; no much larger clone is a single base apart.

The investigation overall reported the following: The amount of clinical and demographic metadata varied by source and participant and was provided uncurated.

In the prospective study, participants were roughly 18 to 90 years old, resided in 24 geographic areas of the United States, and were enrolled through a virtual design. Cohort assignment in the prospective study relied on participant-reported clinical history from a screening survey and a study questionnaire. Recovered participants in ImmuneRACE Cohort 3 were defined by two consecutive negative NP/OP PCR tests, clearance by a healthcare professional, or resolution of symptoms. In the prospective study, mobile phlebotomists collected whole blood, serum and a nasopharyngeal or oropharyngeal swab from each participant. Over an approximately 2-month period, participants in the prospective study had the option of providing additional blood draws and questionnaires. Before DNA extraction, prospective study blood samples were shipped either frozen or at room temperature. TCRbeta CDR3 regions were amplified from genomic DNA using the immunoSEQ Assay, a bias-controlled multiplex PCR. The paper's data handling went like this. The number of nucleated cells in each sample was estimated by amplification of reference gene primers within the assay. To quantify the absolute abundance of each unique TCRbeta CDR3 rearrangement, sequence reads were collapsed and filtered. For each sample, productive Simpson clonality was calculated by taking the square root of Simpson's diversity index across productive rearrangements. The table comes from immuneACCESS by way of TCRdb, which keeps in-frame sequences with V and J called. Part of the clones is missing from these tables; in studies checked, under half for an unresolved V gene and the rest for unknown reasons. V and J calls plus clone size are reproduced from that table; the DNA served to infer D and trimming. Recorded for this sample are approximately 310,000 clones; over 75% of them occurred a single time. The ten most abundant clones make up roughly 2% of the sample.

V is shortened by 4 bases, J by 3 bases, and the region joining them spans 15 bases. The CDR3 numbers 15 residues from cysteine through phenylalanine. Only the CDR3 DNA is retained, 45 bases long and in frame from the first base. The CDR1 and CDR2 encoded by the germline V gene are SGHVS and FQNEAQ. Sample: PBMCs or T cells enriched from blood (not recorded which). This TCR was sampled from a man aged 25 to 45 who had recovered from COVID-19. The sequence joins TRBV7-8 to TRBJ1-2, with the D gene not clear enough to name. Here the CDR3 is given as CASSSNPGDYYGYTF. The nucleotides are TGTGCCAGCAGCTCTAACCCGGGAGACTACTATGGCTACACCTTC.